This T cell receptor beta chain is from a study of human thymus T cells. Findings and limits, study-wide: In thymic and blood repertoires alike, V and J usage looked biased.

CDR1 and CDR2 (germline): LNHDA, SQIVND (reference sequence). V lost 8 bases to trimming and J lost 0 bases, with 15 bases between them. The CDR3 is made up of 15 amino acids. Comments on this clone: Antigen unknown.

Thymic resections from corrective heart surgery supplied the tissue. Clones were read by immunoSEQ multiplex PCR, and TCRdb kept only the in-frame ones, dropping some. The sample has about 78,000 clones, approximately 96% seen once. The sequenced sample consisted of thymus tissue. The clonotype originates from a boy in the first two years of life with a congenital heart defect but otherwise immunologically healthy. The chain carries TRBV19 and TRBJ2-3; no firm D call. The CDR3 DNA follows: TGTGCCAGTGGTCATTTGGGGTCTAGCACAGATACGCAGTATTTT. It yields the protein CASGHLGSSTDTQYF.